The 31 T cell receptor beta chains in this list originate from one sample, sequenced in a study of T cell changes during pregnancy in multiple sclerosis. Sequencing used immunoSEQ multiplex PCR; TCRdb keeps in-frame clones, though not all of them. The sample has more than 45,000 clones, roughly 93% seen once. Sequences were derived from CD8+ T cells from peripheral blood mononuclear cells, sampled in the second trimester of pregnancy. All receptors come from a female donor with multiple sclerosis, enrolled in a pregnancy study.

Here the CDR3 reads CASSLTPSGTHEQYF. DNA of the CDR3: TGTGCCAGCAGCTTAACACCTAGCGGGACCCACGAGCAGTACTTC. V is TRBV7-3 and J is TRBJ2-7, with 9 nucleotides matching TRBD2. This CDR3 has 15 residues. Germline CDR1 and CDR2: SGHTA and FQGTGA. J lost 5 bases, V lost 0 bases, and 5 bases had no gene match.

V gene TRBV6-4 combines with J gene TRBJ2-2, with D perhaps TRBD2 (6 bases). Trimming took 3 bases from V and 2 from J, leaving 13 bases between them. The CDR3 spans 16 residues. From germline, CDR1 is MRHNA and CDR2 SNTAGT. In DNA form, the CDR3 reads TGTGCCAGCAGTGAAGGCGGAGGGGACAACACCGGGGAGCTGTTTTTT. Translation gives CASSEGGGDNTGELFF.

The CDR3: CASFHRGLQKLFF. CDR3 nucleotides: TGTGCCAGTTTCCACAGGGGTCTCCAGAAACTGTTTTTT. The rearrangement joins TRBV19 to TRBJ1-4; 7 bases align to TRBD1. V shed 8 bases and J 11 bases; nucleotides not matched to a gene: 11. CDR1 LNHDA and CDR2 SQIVND come from the germline V gene (reference sequence). CDR3 size: 13 residues. Variable domain in full (rest from reference TRBV19 and TRBJ1-4): DGGITQSPKYLFRKEGQNVTLSCEQNLNHDAMYWYRQDPGQGLRLIYYSQIVNDFQKGDIAEGYSVSREKKESFPLTVTSAQKNPTAFYLCASFHRGLQKLFFGSGTQLSVL.

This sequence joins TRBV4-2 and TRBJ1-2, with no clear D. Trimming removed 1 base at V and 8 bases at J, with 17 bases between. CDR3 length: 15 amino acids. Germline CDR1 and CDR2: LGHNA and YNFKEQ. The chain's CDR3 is CASSQVLDGREGYTF. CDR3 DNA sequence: TGTGCCAGCAGCCAAGTTTTGGACGGGCGGGAAGGCTACACCTTC.

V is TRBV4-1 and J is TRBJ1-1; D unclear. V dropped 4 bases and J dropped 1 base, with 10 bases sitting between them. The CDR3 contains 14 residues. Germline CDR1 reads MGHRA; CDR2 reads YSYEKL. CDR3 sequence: CASSPEGSNTEAFF. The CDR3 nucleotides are TGCGCCAGCAGCCCGGAGGGTTCGAACACTGAAGCTTTCTTT.

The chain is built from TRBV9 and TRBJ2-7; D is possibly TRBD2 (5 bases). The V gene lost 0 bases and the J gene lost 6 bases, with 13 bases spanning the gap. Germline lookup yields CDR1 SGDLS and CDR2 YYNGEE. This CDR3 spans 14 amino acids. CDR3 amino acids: CASSVGSGISEQYF. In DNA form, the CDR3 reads TGTGCCAGCAGCGTAGGAAGCGGAATCTCCGAGCAGTACTTC. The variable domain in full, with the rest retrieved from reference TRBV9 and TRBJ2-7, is DSGVTQTPKHLITATGQRVTLRCSPRSGDLSVYWYQQSLDQGLQFLIQYYNGEERAKGNILERFSAQQFPDLHSELNLSSLELGDSALYFCASSVGSGISEQYFGPGTRLTVT.

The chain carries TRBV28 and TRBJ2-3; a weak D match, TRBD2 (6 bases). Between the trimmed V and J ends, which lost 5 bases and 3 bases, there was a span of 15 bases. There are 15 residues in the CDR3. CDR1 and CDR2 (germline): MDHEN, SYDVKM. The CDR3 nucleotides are TGTGCCAGCAGTCCTTTGGGGGGAGGAACAGATACGCAGTATTTT. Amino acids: CASSPLGGGTDTQYF.

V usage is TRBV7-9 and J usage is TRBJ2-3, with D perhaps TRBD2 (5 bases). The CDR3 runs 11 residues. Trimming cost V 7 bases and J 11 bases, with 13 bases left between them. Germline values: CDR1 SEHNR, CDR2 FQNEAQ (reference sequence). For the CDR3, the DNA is TGTGCCAGCACCCCTGACCGGGAGCAGTATTTT. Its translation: CASTPDREQYF.

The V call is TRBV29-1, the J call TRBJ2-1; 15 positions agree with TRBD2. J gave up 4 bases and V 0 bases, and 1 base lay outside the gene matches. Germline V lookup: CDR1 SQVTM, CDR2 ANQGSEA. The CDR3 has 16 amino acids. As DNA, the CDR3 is TGCAGCGTTGAAGACGGACTAGCGGGAGGGTACAATGAGCAGTTCTTC. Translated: CSVEDGLAGGYNEQFF.

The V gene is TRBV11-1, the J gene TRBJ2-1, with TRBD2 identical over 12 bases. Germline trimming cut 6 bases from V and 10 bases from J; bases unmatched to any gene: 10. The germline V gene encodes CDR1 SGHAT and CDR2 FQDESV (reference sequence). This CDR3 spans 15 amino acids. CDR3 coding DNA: TGTGCCAGCAGTTGGACTAGCGGGGAGGTGGTGGAGCAGTTCTTC. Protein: CASSWTSGEVVEQFF.

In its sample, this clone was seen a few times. The CDR3 sequence: CASSVAGQGYDEQFF. The DNA of the CDR3 is TGTGCCAGCAGCGTAGCCGGACAGGGATATGATGAGCAGTTCTTC. This sequence joins TRBV9 and TRBJ2-1; 8 nucleotides line up with TRBD1. This CDR3 is 15 amino acids long. Germline trimming cut 0 bases from V and 8 bases from J; bases unmatched to any gene: 7. Germline loops: CDR1 SGDLS, CDR2 YYNGEE.

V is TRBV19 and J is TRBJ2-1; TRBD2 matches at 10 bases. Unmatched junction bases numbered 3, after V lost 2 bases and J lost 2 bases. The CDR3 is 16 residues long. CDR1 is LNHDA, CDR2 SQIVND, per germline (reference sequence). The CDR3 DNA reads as TGTGCCAGTAGTATATTTAGCGGGAGGCCCTACAATGAGCAGTTCTTC. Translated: CASSIFSGRPYNEQFF.

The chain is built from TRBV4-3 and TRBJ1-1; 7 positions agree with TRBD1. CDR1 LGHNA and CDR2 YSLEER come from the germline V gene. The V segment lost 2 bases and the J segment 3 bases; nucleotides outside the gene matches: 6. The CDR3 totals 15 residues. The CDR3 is CASSQREGGDTEAFF. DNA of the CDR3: TGCGCCAGCAGCCAACGTGAAGGGGGCGACACTGAAGCTTTCTTT.

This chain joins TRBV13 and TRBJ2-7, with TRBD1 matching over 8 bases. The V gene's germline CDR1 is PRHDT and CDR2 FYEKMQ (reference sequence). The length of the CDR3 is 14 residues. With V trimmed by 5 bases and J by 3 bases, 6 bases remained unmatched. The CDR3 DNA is TGTGCCAGCAGCCTCGGACAGGGCGACTACGAGCAGTACTTC. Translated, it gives CASSLGQGDYEQYF. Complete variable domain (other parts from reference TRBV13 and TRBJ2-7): AAGVIQSPRHLIKEKRETATLKCYPIPRHDTVYWYQQGPGQDPQFLISFYEKMQSDKGSIPDRFSAQQFSDYHSELNMSSLELGDSALYFCASSLGQGDYEQYFGPGTRLTVT.

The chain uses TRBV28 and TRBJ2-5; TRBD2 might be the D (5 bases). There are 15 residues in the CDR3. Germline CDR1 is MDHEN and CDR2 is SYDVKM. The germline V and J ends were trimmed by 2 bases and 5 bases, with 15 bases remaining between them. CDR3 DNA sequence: TGTGCCAGCAGTTTAACAGCGGTAGTACGGGAGACCCAGTACTTC. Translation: CASSLTAVVRETQYF.

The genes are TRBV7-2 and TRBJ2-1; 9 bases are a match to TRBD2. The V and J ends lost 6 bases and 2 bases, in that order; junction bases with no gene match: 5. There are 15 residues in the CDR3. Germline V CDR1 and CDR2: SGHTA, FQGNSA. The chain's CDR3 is CASSWIAGAYNEQFF. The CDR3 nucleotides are TGTGCCAGCAGTTGGATAGCGGGAGCCTACAATGAGCAGTTCTTC.

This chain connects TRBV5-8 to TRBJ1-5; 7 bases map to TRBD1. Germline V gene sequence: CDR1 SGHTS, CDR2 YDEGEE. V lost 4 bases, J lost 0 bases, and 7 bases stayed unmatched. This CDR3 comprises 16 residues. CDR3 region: CASSPRDSYSNQPQHF. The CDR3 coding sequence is TGTGCCAGCAGCCCCCGGGACAGCTATAGCAATCAGCCCCAGCATTTT.

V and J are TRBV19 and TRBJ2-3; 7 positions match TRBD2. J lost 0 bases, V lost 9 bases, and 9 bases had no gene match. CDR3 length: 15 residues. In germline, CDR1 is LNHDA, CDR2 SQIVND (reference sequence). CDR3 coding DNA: TGTGCCAGCACCGGGACTACCCTAAGCACAGATACGCAGTATTTT. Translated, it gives CASTGTTLSTDTQYF.

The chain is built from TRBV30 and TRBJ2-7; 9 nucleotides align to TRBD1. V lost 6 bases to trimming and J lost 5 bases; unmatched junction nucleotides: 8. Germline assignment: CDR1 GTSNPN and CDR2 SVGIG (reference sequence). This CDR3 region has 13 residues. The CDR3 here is CACRGTGIHEQYF. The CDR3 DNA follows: TGTGCCTGCCGTGGGACAGGGATCCACGAGCAGTACTTC.

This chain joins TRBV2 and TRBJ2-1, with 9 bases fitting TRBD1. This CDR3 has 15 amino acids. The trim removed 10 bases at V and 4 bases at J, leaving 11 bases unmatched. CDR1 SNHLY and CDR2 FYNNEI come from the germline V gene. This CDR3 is CAMGRTGGLYNEQFF. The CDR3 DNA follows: TGTGCCATGGGAAGAACAGGGGGCCTATACAATGAGCAGTTCTTC. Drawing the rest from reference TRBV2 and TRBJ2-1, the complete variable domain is EPEVTQTPSHQVTQMGQEVILRCVPISNHLYFYWYRQILGQKVEFLVSFYNNEISEKSEIFDDQFSVERPDGSNFTLKIRSTKLEDSAMYFCAMGRTGGLYNEQFFGPGTRLTVL.

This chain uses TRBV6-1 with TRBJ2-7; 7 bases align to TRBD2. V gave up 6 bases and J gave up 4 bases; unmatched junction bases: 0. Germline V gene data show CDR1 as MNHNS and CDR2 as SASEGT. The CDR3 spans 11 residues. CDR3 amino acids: CASRGGYEQYF. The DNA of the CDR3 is TGTGCCAGCAGGGGGGGGTACGAGCAGTACTTC.

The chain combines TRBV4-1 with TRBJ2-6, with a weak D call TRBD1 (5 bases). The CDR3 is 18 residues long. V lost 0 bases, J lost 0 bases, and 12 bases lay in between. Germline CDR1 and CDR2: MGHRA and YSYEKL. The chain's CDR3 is CASSQDRGSLSGANVLTF. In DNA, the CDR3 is TGCGCCAGCAGCCAAGATAGGGGTTCCCTCTCTGGGGCCAACGTCCTGACTTTC.

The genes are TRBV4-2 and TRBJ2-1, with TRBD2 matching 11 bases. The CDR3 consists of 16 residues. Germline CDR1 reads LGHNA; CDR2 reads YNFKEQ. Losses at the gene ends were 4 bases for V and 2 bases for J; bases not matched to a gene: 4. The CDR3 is CASSLRLAGPYNEQFF. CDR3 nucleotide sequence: TGTGCCAGCAGCCTCCGACTAGCGGGGCCCTACAATGAGCAGTTCTTC.

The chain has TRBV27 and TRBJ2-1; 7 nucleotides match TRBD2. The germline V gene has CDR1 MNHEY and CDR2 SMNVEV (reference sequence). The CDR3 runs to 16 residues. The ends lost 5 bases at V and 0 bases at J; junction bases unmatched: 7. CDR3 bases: TGTGCCAGCAGTGTAGCGGGTTTAAACTCCTACAATGAGCAGTTCTTC. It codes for CASSVAGLNSYNEQFF.

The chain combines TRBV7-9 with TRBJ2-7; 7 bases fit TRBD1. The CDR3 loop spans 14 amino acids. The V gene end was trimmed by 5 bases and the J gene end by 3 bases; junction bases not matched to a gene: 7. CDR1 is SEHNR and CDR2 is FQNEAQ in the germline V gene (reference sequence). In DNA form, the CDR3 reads TGTGCCAGCAGCCATCTTGGGACAGTCTACGAGCAGTACTTC. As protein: CASSHLGTVYEQYF.

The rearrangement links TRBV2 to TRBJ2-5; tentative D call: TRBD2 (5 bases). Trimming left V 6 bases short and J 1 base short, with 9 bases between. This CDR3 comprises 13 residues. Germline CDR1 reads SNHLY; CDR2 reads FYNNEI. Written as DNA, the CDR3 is TGTGCCAGCAGGGGAGAGGGCCAAGAGACCCAGTACTTC. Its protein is CASRGEGQETQYF.

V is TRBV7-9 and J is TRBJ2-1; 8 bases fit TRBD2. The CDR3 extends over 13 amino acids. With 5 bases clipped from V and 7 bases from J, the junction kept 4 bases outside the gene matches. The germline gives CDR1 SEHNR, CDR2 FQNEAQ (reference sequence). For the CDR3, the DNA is TGTGCCAGCAGCCCCGAGCGGGAGAATGAGCAGTTCTTC. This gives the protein CASSPERENEQFF.

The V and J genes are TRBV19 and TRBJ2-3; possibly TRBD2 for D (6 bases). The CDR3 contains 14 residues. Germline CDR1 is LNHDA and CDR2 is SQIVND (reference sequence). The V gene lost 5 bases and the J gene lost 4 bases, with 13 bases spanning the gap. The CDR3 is CASSFLEGADTQYF. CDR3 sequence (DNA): TGTGCCAGTAGTTTCTTGGAGGGTGCAGATACGCAGTATTTT. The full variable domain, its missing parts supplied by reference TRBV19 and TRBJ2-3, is DGGITQSPKYLFRKEGQNVTLSCEQNLNHDAMYWYRQDPGQGLRLIYYSQIVNDFQKGDIAEGYSVSREKKESFPLTVTSAQKNPTAFYLCASSFLEGADTQYFGPGTRLTVL.

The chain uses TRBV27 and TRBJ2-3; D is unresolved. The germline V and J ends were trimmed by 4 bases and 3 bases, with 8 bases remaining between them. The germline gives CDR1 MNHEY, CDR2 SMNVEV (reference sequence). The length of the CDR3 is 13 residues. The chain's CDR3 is CASSSDNTDTQYF. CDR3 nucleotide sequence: TGTGCCAGCAGTTCCGACAATACAGATACGCAGTATTTT.

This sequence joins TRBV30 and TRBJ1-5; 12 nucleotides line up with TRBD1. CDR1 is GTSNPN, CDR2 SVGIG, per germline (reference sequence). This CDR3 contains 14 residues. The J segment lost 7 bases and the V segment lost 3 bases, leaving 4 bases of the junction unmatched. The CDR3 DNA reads TGTGCCTGGAGGGGACAGGGGGCTGGCCAGCCCCAGCATTTT. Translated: CAWRGQGAGQPQHF.

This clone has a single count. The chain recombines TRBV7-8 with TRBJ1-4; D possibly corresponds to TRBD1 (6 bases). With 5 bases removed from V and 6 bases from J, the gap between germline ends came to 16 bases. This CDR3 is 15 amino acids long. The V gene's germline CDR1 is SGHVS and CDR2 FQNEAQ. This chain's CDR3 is CASSQAGGADEKLFF. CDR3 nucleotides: TGTGCCAGCAGCCAGGCGGGGGGGGCGGATGAAAAACTGTTTTTT.